This TCR beta chain was obtained from a study of T cells in Graves' hyperthyroidism and ophthalmopathy. At least 3 on the Clinical Activity Score was recorded for ophthalmopathy patients, who also had NOSPECS grade at least 4 and duration under 3 months. Germline V CDR1 and CDR2: GTSNPN, SVGIG (reference sequence). CDR3 length equals 13 residues. V was trimmed by 5 bases and J by 0 bases, leaving 10 bases between them. This clonotype was seen many times. TCR beta CDR3 region amplification was performed from RNA transcripts. First-round RT-PCR with HTBI primers amplified the TCR CDR3 region. MiXCR, run by TCRdb on the multiplex PCR reads, gives a single entry per CDR3 protein. The sample includes fewer than 250,000 distinct CDR3 sequences, roughly a quarter of them seen just once.

V gene TRBV30 combines with J gene TRBJ1-1; maybe TRBD1 (5 bases). The origin of this receptor is a woman aged 40 to 50 with Graves' ophthalmopathy. Sequences were obtained from blood. The DNA for the CDR3 is TGTGCCTGGGGGAGAGGGGTGAACACTGAAGCTTTCTTT. Translated, it gives CAWGRGVNTEAFF.